Sequencing of this T cell receptor (beta chain) was carried out in a study of blood T cell repertoires in COVID-19 (dated by TCRdb to 2020 to 2022). For context, the study as a whole: Collaborator samples came from the United States, Italy and Spain and covered acute and convalescent phases of COVID-19. A de-identified subject ID, COVID-19 status, age in years and sex were almost always included in the sample metadata. The repertoires were released in a freely available public database intended as a resource for research on the immune response to SARS-CoV-2. Where available, HLA class I and class II types were obtained from metadata supplied by the sample provider rather than from assay-based typing. Deeply sampled blood TCRbeta repertoires from subjects exposed to, actively infected with, or recovered from COVID-19 were included in the dataset. The material from the prospective study consisted of cDNA or gDNA derived from T cells, B-cell-depleted T cells, or PBMCs. The samples were drawn from the first 160 participants of the ongoing ImmuneRACE study and from under 1,500 subjects provided by 6 global collaborators.

Trimming removed 6 bases from V and 1 base from J, leaving 9 bases between the germline ends. The CDR3 numbers 14 residues from cysteine through phenylalanine. Left in the record is the CDR3 DNA by itself, 42 bases read in frame from the first base. The germline V gene encodes CDR1 LNHDA and CDR2 SQIVND (reference sequence). Another Seattle source contributed samples from volunteer blood donors who had recovered from COVID-19. Collaborating institutions collected whole blood in K2EDTA tubes following their own protocols. For TCRbeta analysis, collaborators shipped samples as frozen whole blood, isolated PBMCs, or DNA extracted from either of those sample types. The immunoSEQ Assay, a bias-controlled multiplex PCR, was used to amplify TCRbeta CDR3 regions from genomic DNA. Processing in the source paper ran as follows. Within the assay, amplification of reference gene primers was used to estimate how many nucleated cells each sample contained. Sequence reads were collapsed and filtered to measure the absolute abundance of every unique TCRbeta CDR3 rearrangement. For each sample, productive Simpson clonality was calculated as the square root of Simpson's diversity index over productive rearrangements. TCRdb limited this immuneACCESS table to in-frame rearrangements with V and J called. A share of clones is missing; checked studies link under half to unresolved V genes, and the rest is unexplained. That table furnishes V, J and clone size, whereas the DNA furnished D and trimming. The sample yields roughly 240,000 clones; 70% to 90% were counted once. The ten largest clones capture 3.5% to 5.5% of the sample.

Overall study outcomes, separate from this receptor: The quantity of clinical and demographic metadata differed by source and by participant and was supplied without curation.

As regards this clone: Which antigen it targets is not known. Base qualities are not at hand, and no much larger clone is one base apart.

The rearranged chain carries TRBV19 and TRBJ2-2; perhaps TRBD1 is the D gene, with 5 bases matching. This clonotype was sampled from a man in his sixties who had recovered from COVID-19. What was sequenced was peripheral blood. DNA sequence: TGTGCCAGTAGGAAGCAGGGGAACACCGGGGAGCTGTTTTTT. The resulting protein is CASRKQGNTGELFF.